The T cell receptor (beta chain) described here comes from a study of technical replicates of blood from several donors (dated by TCRdb to 2017 to 2019). CDR3 length: 12 amino acids, cysteine to phenylalanine. Of all the DNA, just the CDR3 is kept, 36 bases in frame from base 1. Per the germline V gene, SQVTM is the CDR1 and ANQGSEA is the CDR2. Trimmed from V: 6 bases; trimmed from J: 5 bases; junction bases lacking a gene match: 3. The library was produced with the immunoSEQ multiplex PCR assay. The clones in this table, taken by TCRdb from immuneACCESS, are in-frame only. Not every clone is retained; where verified, under half of the shortfall comes from an unresolved V gene, and the cause of the rest is unknown. In all, the sample holds more than 70,000 clones, and nearly 98% of those were seen once. Approximately 0.2% of the sample belongs to the ten largest clones. On this clone: It has no known antigen specificity. Per-base quality was not reported, and no clone a single base away is much larger than it.

The sequenced material came from T cells isolated from PBMCs. The TCR was taken from a human donor in good health. This sequence uses TRBV29-1 and TRBJ1-3, with 8 middle bases fitting TRBD1. The CDR3 reads CSVDRVRNTIYF. The DNA sequence is TGCAGCGTGGACAGGGTTAGAAACACCATATATTTT.